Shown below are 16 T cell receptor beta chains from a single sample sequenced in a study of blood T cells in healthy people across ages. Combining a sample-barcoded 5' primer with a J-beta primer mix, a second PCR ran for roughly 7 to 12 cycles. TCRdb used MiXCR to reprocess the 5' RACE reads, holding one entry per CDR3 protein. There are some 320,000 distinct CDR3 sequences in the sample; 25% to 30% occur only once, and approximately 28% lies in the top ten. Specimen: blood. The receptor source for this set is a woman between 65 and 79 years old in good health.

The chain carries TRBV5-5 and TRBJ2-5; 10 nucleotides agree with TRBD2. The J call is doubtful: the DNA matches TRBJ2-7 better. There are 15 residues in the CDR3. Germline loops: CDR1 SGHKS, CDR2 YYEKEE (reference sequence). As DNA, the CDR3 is TGTGCCAGCAGCTTGTCGCCTAGCGGGAGTAACGAGCAGTACTTC. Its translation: CASSLSPSGSNEQYF.

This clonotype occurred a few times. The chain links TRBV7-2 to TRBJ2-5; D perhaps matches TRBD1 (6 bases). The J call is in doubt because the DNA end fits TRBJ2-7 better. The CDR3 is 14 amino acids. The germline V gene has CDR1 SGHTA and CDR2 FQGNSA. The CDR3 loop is CASSSSGANYEQYF. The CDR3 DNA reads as TGTGCCAGCAGCTCGTCAGGGGCGAACTACGAGCAGTACTTC.

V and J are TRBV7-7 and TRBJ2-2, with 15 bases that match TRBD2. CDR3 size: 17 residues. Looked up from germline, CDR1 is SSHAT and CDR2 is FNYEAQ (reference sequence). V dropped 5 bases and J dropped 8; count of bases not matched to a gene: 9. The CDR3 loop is CASSPDTGLAGGGELFF. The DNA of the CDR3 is TGTGCCAGCAGCCCAGACACGGGACTAGCGGGAGGAGGGGAGCTGTTTTTT.

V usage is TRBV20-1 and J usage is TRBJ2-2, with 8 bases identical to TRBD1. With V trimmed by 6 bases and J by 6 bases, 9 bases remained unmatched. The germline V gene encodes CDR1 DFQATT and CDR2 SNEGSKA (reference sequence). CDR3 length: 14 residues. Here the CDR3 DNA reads TGCAGTGCCACCCTCGGACAGGGTTCCGGGGAGCTGTTTTTT. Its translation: CSATLGQGSGELFF.

CDR3 protein: CSVGEGIQYF. The CDR3 DNA sequence: TGCAGCGTTGGTGAGGGCATTCAGTACTTC. This chain links TRBV29-1 with TRBJ2-4; D is possibly TRBD2 (5 bases). The CDR3 extends over 10 amino acids. Germline CDR1 and CDR2: SQVTM and ANQGSEA. The V end lost 4 bases, the J end lost 9 bases, and 7 bases lay between the germline ends.

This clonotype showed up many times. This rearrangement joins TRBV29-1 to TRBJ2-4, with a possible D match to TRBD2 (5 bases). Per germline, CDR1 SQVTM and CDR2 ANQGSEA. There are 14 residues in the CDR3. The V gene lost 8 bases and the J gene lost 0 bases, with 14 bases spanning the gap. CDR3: CSILRAGAKNIQYF. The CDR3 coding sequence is TGCAGCATTCTAAGGGCGGGAGCCAAAAACATTCAGTACTTC.

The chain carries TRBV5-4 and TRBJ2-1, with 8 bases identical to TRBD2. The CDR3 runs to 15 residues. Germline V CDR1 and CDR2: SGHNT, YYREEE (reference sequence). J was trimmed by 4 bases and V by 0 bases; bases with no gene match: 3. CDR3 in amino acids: CASSLAGGVYNEQFF. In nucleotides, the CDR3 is TGTGCCAGCAGCTTGGCGGGAGGGGTTTACAATGAGCAGTTCTTC.

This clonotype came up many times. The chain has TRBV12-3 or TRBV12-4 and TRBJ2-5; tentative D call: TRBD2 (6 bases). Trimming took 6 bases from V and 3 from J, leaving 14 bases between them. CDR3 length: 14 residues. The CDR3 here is CASRIGTGKETQYF. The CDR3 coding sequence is TGTGCCAGCAGAATAGGGACTGGAAAAGAGACCCAGTACTTC.

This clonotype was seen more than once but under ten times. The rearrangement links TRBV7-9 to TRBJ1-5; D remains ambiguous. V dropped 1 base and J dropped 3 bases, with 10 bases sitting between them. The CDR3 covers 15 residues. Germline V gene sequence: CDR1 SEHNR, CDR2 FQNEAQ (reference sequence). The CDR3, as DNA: TGTGCCAGCAGCTTAGGTCACGGAAACAATCAGCCCCAGCATTTT. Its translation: CASSLGHGNNQPQHF.

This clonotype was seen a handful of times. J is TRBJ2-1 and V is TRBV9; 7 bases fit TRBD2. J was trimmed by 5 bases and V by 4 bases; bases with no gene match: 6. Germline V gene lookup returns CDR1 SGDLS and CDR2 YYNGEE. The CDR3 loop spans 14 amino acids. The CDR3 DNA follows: TGTGCCAGCAGCCCGAGCGGGACGAACAATGAGCAGTTCTTC. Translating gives CASSPSGTNNEQFF.

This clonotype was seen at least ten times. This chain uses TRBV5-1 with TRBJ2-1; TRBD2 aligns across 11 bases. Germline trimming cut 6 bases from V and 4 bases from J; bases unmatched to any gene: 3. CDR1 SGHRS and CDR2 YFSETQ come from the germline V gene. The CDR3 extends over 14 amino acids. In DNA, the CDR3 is TGCGCCAGCACCGGGACTAGCGGATACAATGAGCAGTTCTTC. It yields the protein CASTGTSGYNEQFF.

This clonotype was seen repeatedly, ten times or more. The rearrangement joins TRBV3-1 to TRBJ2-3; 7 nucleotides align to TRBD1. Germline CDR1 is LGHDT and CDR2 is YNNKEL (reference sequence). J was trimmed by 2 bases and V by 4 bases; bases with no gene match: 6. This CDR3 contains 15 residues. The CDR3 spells CASSPRDRLTDTQYF. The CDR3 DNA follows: TGTGCCAGCAGCCCCCGGGACAGACTCACAGATACGCAGTATTTT.

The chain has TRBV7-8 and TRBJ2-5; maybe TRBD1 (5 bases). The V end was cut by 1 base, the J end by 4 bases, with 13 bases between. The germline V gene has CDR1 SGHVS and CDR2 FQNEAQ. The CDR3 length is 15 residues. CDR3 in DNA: TGTGCCAGCAGCTTAGTATCCCCAGGGTTAGAGACCCAGTACTTC. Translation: CASSLVSPGLETQYF.

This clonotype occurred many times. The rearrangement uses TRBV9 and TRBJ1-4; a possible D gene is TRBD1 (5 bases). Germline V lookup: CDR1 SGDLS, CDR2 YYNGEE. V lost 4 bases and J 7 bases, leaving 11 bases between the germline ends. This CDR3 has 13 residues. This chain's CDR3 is CASSNSGGEKLFF. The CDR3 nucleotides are TGTGCCAGCAGCAATAGCGGGGGTGAAAAACTGTTTTTT.

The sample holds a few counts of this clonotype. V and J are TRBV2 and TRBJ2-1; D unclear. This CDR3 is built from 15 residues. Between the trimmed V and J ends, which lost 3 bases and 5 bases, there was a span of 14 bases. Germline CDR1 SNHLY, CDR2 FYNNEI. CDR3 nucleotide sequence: TGTGCCAGCAGTGAGACCAGTGGGCAGAACAATGAGCAGTTCTTC. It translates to CASSETSGQNNEQFF.

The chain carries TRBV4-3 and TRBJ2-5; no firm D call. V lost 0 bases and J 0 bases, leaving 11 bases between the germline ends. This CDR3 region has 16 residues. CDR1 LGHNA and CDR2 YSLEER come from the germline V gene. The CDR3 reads CASSQDISKNQETQYF. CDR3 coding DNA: TGCGCCAGCAGCCAAGATATTTCGAAAAACCAAGAGACCCAGTACTTC.